The T cell receptor beta chain described here comes from a study of PD-1 blockade in classical Hodgkin lymphoma. Overall study results and limits: TCR diversity at baseline was reported to be reduced in newly diagnosed patients relative to healthy donors. CD8+ TCR diversity did not rise significantly by C4D1, unlike CD4+.

Only in-frame clones appear in the TCRdb table, and some are missing; sequencing was by immunoSEQ multiplex PCR. The profile shows fewer than 30,000 clones, roughly 80% of them singletons. Regarding this clone: Its antigen is not known.

Germline loops: CDR1 MNHNS, CDR2 SASEGT. The CDR3 sequence is 14 residues long. V was cut by 4 bases and J by 4 bases, with 11 bases left in between. Each patient's relapse followed autologous stem cell transplantation, and brentuximab vedotin exposure varied. The chain carries TRBV6-1 and TRBJ1-5; D is ambiguous. The TCR was taken from a human donor with classical Hodgkin lymphoma. The source was peripheral blood mononuclear cells (PBMCs), collected before the second cycle of nivolumab. Written as DNA, the CDR3 is TGTGCCAGCAGTGCCGGTTCCCCTAATCAGCCCCAGCATTTT. This gives the protein CASSAGSPNQPQHF.